Listed below are T cell receptor beta chains from one sample, sequenced in a study of blood T cell repertoires in COVID-19. This table comes from immunoSEQ multiplex PCR, and its TCRdb copy is limited to in-frame clones, with some not included. The table lists over 150,000 clones, roughly 84% of them singletons. Specimen: peripheral blood. The receptors derive from a man aged 18 to 30 with active or convalescent COVID-19. Each CDR3 is given without its conserved first and last residue. The order of the fields is J gene, V gene, D gene, clone size, CDR3 protein. The D gene is left open where the match is weak. Some rows mark clone size as missing; the rest say once, few, many or name a class of expanded clone.

J: TRBJ2-7; V: TRBV6-5; D: TRBD2; size: .; CDR3: ASSYGAVASGYEQY
J: TRBJ1-2; V: TRBV5-6; D: TRBD1; size: few; CDR3: ASSLPRTGANGYT
J: TRBJ2-7; V: TRBV5-1; D: TRBD1; size: .; CDR3: ASSLNPQDRISYEQY
J: TRBJ2-7; V: TRBV10-3; D: TRBD2; size: .; CDR3: AIGGRGGSRYEQY
J: TRBJ2-1; V: TRBV14; D: TRBD2; size: .; CDR3: ASSQDGWTRYNEQF
J: TRBJ1-2; V: TRBV2; D: TRBD1; size: .; CDR3: ASSRDRSIGYT
J: TRBJ1-1; V: TRBV20-1; D: .; size: .; CDR3: SARSGEAF
J: TRBJ1-2; V: TRBV29-1; D: TRBD1; size: once; CDR3: SVDGSGGYGYT
J: TRBJ1-5; V: TRBV4-2; D: .; size: few; CDR3: ASSLIARRGNQPQH
J: TRBJ1-5; V: TRBV5-6; D: TRBD1; size: .; CDR3: ASSLTGAAQPQH
J: TRBJ1-5; V: TRBV18; D: .; size: once; CDR3: ASSPPDRYSNQPQH
J: TRBJ2-7; V: TRBV7-9; D: .; size: .; CDR3: ASSLGQARSY
J: TRBJ2-5; V: TRBV7-2; D: .; size: .; CDR3: ASSLALGGKETQY
J: TRBJ2-3; V: TRBV6-4; D: TRBD2; size: .; CDR3: ASSDSSGGVTDTQY
J: TRBJ2-7; V: TRBV9; D: TRBD2; size: .; CDR3: ASSVAAAGAGEQY
J: TRBJ1-5; V: TRBV7-3; D: .; size: medium-sized; CDR3: ASSLTGGRNQPQH
J: TRBJ1-2; V: TRBV6-1; D: TRBD1; size: .; CDR3: ASSGGQGLANYGYT
J: TRBJ1-2; V: TRBV12-3/TRBV12-4; D: .; size: few; CDR3: ASSFRINYGYT
J: TRBJ1-1; V: TRBV9; D: .; size: .; CDR3: ASSPPGLNTEAF
J: TRBJ2-2; V: TRBV7-2; D: TRBD1; size: .; CDR3: ASSLGPGGAFGELF
J: TRBJ2-5; V: TRBV6-5; D: TRBD2; size: once; CDR3: ASNGGVETQY
J: TRBJ1-2; V: TRBV19; D: .; size: .; CDR3: ASSPNYGYT
J: TRBJ2-3; V: TRBV20-1; D: TRBD1; size: .; CDR3: SARGQGPQY
J: TRBJ2-3; V: TRBV15; D: .; size: once; CDR3: ATSREGADTQY
J: TRBJ1-4; V: TRBV6-5; D: .; size: few; CDR3: ASSTGPTNEKLF
J: TRBJ1-1; V: TRBV7-3; D: .; size: .; CDR3: ASSPSGQNTEAF
J: TRBJ1-6; V: TRBV10-3; D: TRBD1; size: .; CDR3: AISRDSYNSPLH
J: TRBJ1-1; V: TRBV19; D: .; size: once; CDR3: ATRVIGHNTEAF
J: TRBJ2-7; V: TRBV6-5; D: TRBD2; size: .; CDR3: ASSYDSGTSYEQY
J: TRBJ2-3; V: TRBV11-2; D: TRBD2; size: .; CDR3: ASSLTSGGARGGTDTQY
J: TRBJ1-2; V: TRBV6-1; D: .; size: .; CDR3: ASSEDTGTYGYT
J: TRBJ2-3; V: TRBV3-1/TRBV3-2; D: TRBD2; size: .; CDR3: ASSQDNGLAGVGDTQY
J: TRBJ2-7; V: TRBV4-1; D: .; size: .; CDR3: ASSPQGLPFYEQY
J: TRBJ1-4; V: TRBV5-4; D: .; size: .; CDR3: ASSTGGGEKLF
J: TRBJ2-7; V: TRBV4-1; D: .; size: .; CDR3: ASSPSGLSSYEQY
J: TRBJ2-1; V: TRBV15; D: .; size: .; CDR3: ATSRVRGPIEQF
J: TRBJ1-4; V: TRBV5-1; D: .; size: .; CDR3: ASSVGVREKLF
J: TRBJ2-1; V: TRBV27; D: TRBD2; size: .; CDR3: ASSSPAGGYYNEQF
J: TRBJ1-6; V: TRBV4-3; D: .; size: .; CDR3: ASSQDRPAPGGLH
J: TRBJ2-3; V: TRBV7-9; D: TRBD1; size: .; CDR3: ASTYGQGDQDTQY
J: TRBJ2-1; V: TRBV7-2; D: TRBD1; size: .; CDR3: ASKATGGIDNEQF
J: TRBJ2-5; V: TRBV6-1; D: .; size: .; CDR3: ASSVQGEGETQY
J: TRBJ2-2; V: TRBV9; D: .; size: .; CDR3: ASSFLPNTGELF
J: TRBJ2-2; V: TRBV27; D: TRBD1; size: .; CDR3: ASSLYKGPGTGGPNTGELF
J: TRBJ1-2; V: TRBV12-3/TRBV12-4; D: .; size: .; CDR3: ASSPQALGYT
J: TRBJ2-2; V: TRBV7-9; D: TRBD1; size: .; CDR3: ASSSTGVNTGELF
J: TRBJ2-3; V: TRBV6-5; D: TRBD1; size: .; CDR3: ASGGSGTGTDTQY
J: TRBJ1-1; V: TRBV5-1; D: TRBD1; size: .; CDR3: ASSLMSAGGRNTEAF
J: TRBJ1-5; V: TRBV6-5; D: .; size: .; CDR3: ASSYSSRGNQPQH